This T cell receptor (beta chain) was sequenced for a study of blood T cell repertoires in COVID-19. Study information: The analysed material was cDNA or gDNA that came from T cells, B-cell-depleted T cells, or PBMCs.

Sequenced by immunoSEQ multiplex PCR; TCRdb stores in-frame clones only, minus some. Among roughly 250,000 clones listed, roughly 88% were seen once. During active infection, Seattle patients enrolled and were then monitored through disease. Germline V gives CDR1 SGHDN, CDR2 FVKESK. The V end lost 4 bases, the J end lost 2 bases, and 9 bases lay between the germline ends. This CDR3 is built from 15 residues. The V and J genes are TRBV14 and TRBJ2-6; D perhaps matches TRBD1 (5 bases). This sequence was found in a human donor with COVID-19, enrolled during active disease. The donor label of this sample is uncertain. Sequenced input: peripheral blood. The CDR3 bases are TGTGCCAGCAGCCGATGGGGCGCTGGGGCCAACGTCCTGACTTTC. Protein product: CASSRWGAGANVLTF. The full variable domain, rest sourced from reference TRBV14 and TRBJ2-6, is EAGVTQFPSHSVIEKGQTVTLRCDPISGHDNLYWYRRVMGKEIKFLLHFVKESKQDESGMPNNRFLAERTGGTYSTLKVQPAELEDSGVYFCASSRWGAGANVLTFGAGSRLTVL.